This T cell receptor beta chain was recovered during a study of Ad26.COV2.S vaccination and SARS-CoV-2 variants. TCRdb keeps only in-frame clones here, not all; method: immunoSEQ multiplex PCR. Here the sample spans approximately 300,000 clones, around four fifths being singletons. Sample treatment: some 20 received Ad26.COV2.S at low or high dose, single or two shots; 5 received placebo; per-sample allocation not given. Repertoires come from day 63 after the first vaccine or placebo injection. This receptor was taken from a person between 18 and 65 years old who received the Ad26.COV2.S COVID-19 vaccine or a placebo. The source was peripheral blood, collected in a trial of Ad26.COV2.S vaccine versus placebo.

The CDR3 reads CASSHRHLYEQYF. CDR3 coding DNA: TGTGCCAGTAGTCACCGGCATCTTTACGAGCAGTACTTC. V usage is TRBV19 and J usage is TRBJ2-7, with no clear D. In germline, CDR1 is LNHDA, CDR2 SQIVND (reference sequence). The V end lost 5 bases, the J end lost 4 bases, and 12 bases lay between the germline ends. This CDR3 is 13 amino acids long.